The clone carrying this T cell receptor (beta chain) was recorded only once. Only in-frame clones appear in the TCRdb table, and some are missing; sequencing was by immunoSEQ multiplex PCR. The sample yields 150,000 to 180,000 clones, 80% to 90% seen once. These data come from a study of cytomegalovirus exposure and HLA in healthy donors. The V and J ends lost 5 bases and 0 bases, in that order; junction bases with no gene match: 3. Germline V gives CDR1 MNHEY, CDR2 SVGAGI. The CDR3 runs 14 residues. Material for sequencing was PBMCs. The chain recombines TRBV6-5 with TRBJ2-7; 8 positions match TRBD2. The source of this sequence is a man in his late teens or twenties in good health and CMV-seropositive. CDR3 DNA sequence: TGTGCCAGCAGTCGGAGCGGGAGCTCCTACGAGCAGTACTTC. Translation: CASSRSGSSYEQYF.